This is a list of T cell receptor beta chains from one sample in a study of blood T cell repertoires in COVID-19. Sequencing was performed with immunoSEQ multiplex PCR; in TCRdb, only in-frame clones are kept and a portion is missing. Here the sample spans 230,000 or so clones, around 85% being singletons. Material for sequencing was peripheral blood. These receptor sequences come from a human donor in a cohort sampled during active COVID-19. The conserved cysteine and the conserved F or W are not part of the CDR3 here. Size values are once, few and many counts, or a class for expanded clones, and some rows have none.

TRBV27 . ASARIPRDNLYEQY
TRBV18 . ASSPRTGGLYEQY
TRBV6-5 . ASTSGQGAYEQY
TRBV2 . ASGATPQETQY
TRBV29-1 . SVQGDRGPYGYT
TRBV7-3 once ASSRDSLNTEAF
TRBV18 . ASSSGTGAYEQY
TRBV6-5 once ASSYFDRVNYGYT
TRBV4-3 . ASSTQDNEKLF
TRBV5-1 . ASSSEMGQRYGYT
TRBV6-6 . ASSYASTTDTQY
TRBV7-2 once ASSLEEDYYYEQY
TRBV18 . ASSPEARRTYEQY
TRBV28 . ASRGSGRDSYEQY
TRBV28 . ASSSGQVPANYGYT
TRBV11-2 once ASSRTGTGSYEQY
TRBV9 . ASSPRTGEVHEQF
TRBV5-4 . ASSSDSMNTEAF
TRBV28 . ASRTRANGYT
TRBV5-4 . ASSFLQETQY
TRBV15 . ATSRDRKRGYEQY
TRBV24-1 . ATSDSGLATDEQF
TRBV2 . ARSRPGGANEQF
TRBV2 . ASSGTGPMNTEAF
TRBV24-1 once ATSESGLAVRTDTQY
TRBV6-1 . ASSDRDRAEAF
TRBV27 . ASSQNDRGLYNEQF
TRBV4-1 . ASSQEGTASGANVLT
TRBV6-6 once ASSYSKGGRAF
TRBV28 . ASSSHDREHEQY
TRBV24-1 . ATSDLGASGSLGGETQY
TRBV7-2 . ASSLFLYEQY
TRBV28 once ASSLLDAGGSYNEQF
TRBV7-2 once ASSLVVLSYEQY
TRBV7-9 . ASSFKQENTEAF
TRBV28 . ASSPLAGLAGLKGTYEQY
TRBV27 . ASSLSTGNYGYT
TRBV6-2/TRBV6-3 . ASSYSGSSENGYT
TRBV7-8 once ASSADSRTGGEKLF
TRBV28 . ASSLLQEIAKNIQY
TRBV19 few ASSMYSYGYT
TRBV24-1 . ATSKDSAGTEAF
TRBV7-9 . ASSPGQGYKREFAF
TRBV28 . ASSTLTGRTSPLH
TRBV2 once ASSVTGGAHGYT
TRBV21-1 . ASSKGTGGDQPQH
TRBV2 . ASSEVGQGTDTQY
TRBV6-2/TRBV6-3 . ASSYSGGTGANVLT
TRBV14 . ASSYLAGLSRNEQF
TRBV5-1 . ASRRDADTYNSPLH
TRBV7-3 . ASSLSGTGRGYT
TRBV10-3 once AISDSDTQY
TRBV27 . ASSLRTGGYGGDTQY
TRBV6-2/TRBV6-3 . ASSKDISGSVYEQY
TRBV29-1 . SVETGSYEQY